The clone carrying this T cell receptor beta chain was detected only once. TCRdb's table, derived via immunoSEQ multiplex PCR, lists solely in-frame clones and lacks some. This sample yields hundreds of thousands of clones, of which roughly 91% are seen a single time; around 7.8% belongs to the top ten. This sample was included in a study of blood T cell repertoires in COVID-19. Study at large: The cDNA or gDNA used as material had been derived from T cells, B-cell-depleted T cells, or PBMCs.

Germline V lookup: CDR1 LNHDA, CDR2 SQIVND (reference sequence). J gave up 5 bases and V 5 bases, and 6 bases lay outside the gene matches. The CDR3 has 14 residues. V and J are TRBV19 and TRBJ2-5; 9 nucleotides line up with TRBD2. What was sequenced was peripheral blood. The receptor was isolated from a woman between 50 and 59 years old with COVID-19, enrolled during active disease. Written as DNA, the CDR3 is TGTGCCAGTAGTCAGCGGGGGGCGGGGGAGACCCAGTACTTC. This translates into CASSQRGAGETQYF.